Below are 20 T cell receptor beta chains sequenced from a single sample in a study of blood T cell repertoires in COVID-19 (dated by TCRdb to the early 2020s). Library preparation employed the immunoSEQ multiplex PCR assay. Imported from immuneACCESS, the table was reduced by TCRdb to in-frame sequences with V and J called. These copies leave out some clones; in studies compared against another copy, an unresolved V gene accounts for under half, and the cause of the remainder is not known. Counted in this sample were around 20,000 clones; more than 80% of them appeared once. More than 3.5% of the sample is taken by the ten largest. Specimen: peripheral blood. Receptors were obtained from a human donor in a cohort sampled during active COVID-19.

This clone was detected once. The chain links TRBV5-8 to TRBJ2-3; the D is unclear. The germline CDR1 and CDR2 sequences are SGHTS and YDEGEE. The CDR3 is made up of 12 amino acids. V lost 4 bases and J 0 bases, leaving 3 bases between the germline ends. The CDR3, as DNA: TGTGCCAGCAGCCTAAGCACAGATACGCAGTATTTT. Encoded protein: CASSLSTDTQYF.

The V gene is TRBV9, the J gene TRBJ2-2; D is unclear. V was shortened by 0 bases and J by 5 bases, with 14 bases between the two germline ends. CDR1 SGDLS and CDR2 YYNGEE come from the germline V gene. The CDR3 has 16 residues. The CDR3 region has the DNA TGTGCCAGCAGCGTAGTACCCCCCCCCGGGACCGGGGAGCTGTTTTTT. The encoded protein is CASSVVPPPGTGELFF.

This sequence joins TRBV21-1 and TRBJ2-7; the DNA was not used to check the table's D call, TRBD2. TRBV21-1 is a pseudogene. This CDR3 is built from 15 residues. The CDR3 nucleotides are TGTGCCAGCAGCAAAGACCCGGGGGGGGCTTGTGAGCAGTACGTC. Translation gives CASSKDPGGACEQYV.

The gene calls are TRBV14 and TRBJ2-3; D is perhaps TRBD2 (5 bases). Germline V gene data show CDR1 as SGHDN and CDR2 as FVKESK. V lost 0 bases, J lost 8 bases, and 21 bases lay in between. The CDR3 runs to 17 residues. In DNA form, the CDR3 reads TGTGCCAGCAGCCAAGATTCGTTTGCCCTTACGAGGGCTACGCAGTATTTT. Its protein is CASSQDSFALTRATQYF.

This clone was detected once. The genes are TRBV6-5 and TRBJ2-5; D not resolved. Germline V CDR1 and CDR2: MNHEY, SVGAGI. This CDR3 has 12 residues. Between the trimmed V and J ends, which lost 6 bases and 7 bases, there was a span of 12 bases. This CDR3 reads CASSQAGGTQYF. Here the CDR3 DNA reads TGTGCCAGCAGCCAGGCCGGTGGGACCCAGTACTTC.

The chain uses TRBV7-2 and TRBJ2-5; weak D call: TRBD1 (5 bases). Germline-derived CDR1 and CDR2 are SGHTA and FQGNSA. With 3 bases removed from V and 4 bases from J, the gap between germline ends came to 12 bases. The length of the CDR3 is 14 residues. CDR3 nucleotides: TGTGCCAGCAGCTTTCGAGGACATCCAGAGACCCAGTACTTC. As protein: CASSFRGHPETQYF.

This sequence joins TRBV10-3 and TRBJ1-1; 11 bases match TRBD1. Trimming took 6 bases from V and 4 from J; bases not matched to a gene: 1. The CDR3 has 13 amino acids. Germline V gives CDR1 ENHRY, CDR2 SYGVKD. The CDR3 nucleotides are TGTGCCATCAGGGGGACAGGGGGCACTGAAGCTTTCTTT. It encodes CAIRGTGGTEAFF.

The gene calls are TRBV9 and TRBJ2-1; 9 bases agree with TRBD2. Germline V lookup: CDR1 SGDLS, CDR2 YYNGEE. Trimming cost V 2 bases and J 7 bases; bases outside gene matches: 7. CDR3 length: 15 residues. The CDR3 nucleotides read TGTGCCAGCAGCGTGCGGGGGGGTGGTGCGAATGAGCAGTTCTTC. Its protein is CASSVRGGGANEQFF.

The chain links TRBV7-2 to TRBJ2-2; D might be TRBD2 (6 bases). V lost 0 bases to trimming and J lost 4 bases, with 12 bases between them. The CDR3 length is 16 residues. Germline V lookup: CDR1 SGHTA, CDR2 FQGNSA. CDR3 coding DNA: TGTGCCAGCAGCTTAGCCCTAGCGCCTGGCACCGGGGAGCTGTTTTTT. Translated, it gives CASSLALAPGTGELFF.

For the CDR3, the DNA is TGTGCCAGCTCTTCGCGGGGGCAGGAGTCTGAAGCTTTCTTT. Encoded protein: CASSSRGQESEAFF. The J gene is TRBJ1-1, the V gene TRBV18; perhaps TRBD1 as D (6 bases). Trimming left V 6 bases short and J 6 bases short, with 17 bases between. Per the germline V gene, CDR1 is KGHSH and CDR2 is LQKENI. The CDR3 sequence is 14 residues long.

CDR3 bases: TGTGCCACCTCTCGGGGGGGCCAGAGTAACAATGAGCAGTTCTTC. Its translation is CATSRGGQSNNEQFF. The V gene is TRBV9, the J gene TRBJ2-1; TRBD2 aligns across 8 bases. The germline gives CDR1 SGDLS, CDR2 YYNGEE. Unmatched junction bases numbered 13, after V lost 9 bases and J lost 5 bases. The CDR3 has 15 amino acids.

J is TRBJ2-7 and V is TRBV14; TRBD1 matches 7 bases. The CDR3 totals 14 residues. With V trimmed by 1 base and J by 5 bases, 5 bases remained unmatched. From germline, CDR1 is SGHDN and CDR2 FVKESK. The CDR3 region has the DNA TGTGCCAGCAGCCAAGGACAGGGATGGCACGAGCAGTACTTC. Protein sequence: CASSQGQGWHEQYF.

The chain has TRBV7-3 and TRBJ1-1, with D tentatively TRBD1 (6 bases). V was cut by 5 bases and J by 5 bases, with 18 bases left in between. The length of the CDR3 is 15 residues. The germline CDR1 and CDR2 sequences are SGHTA and FQGTGA. The CDR3 region has the DNA TGTGCCAGCAGCGCAAATCAGGGGAGGGGGACTGAAGCTTTCTTT. This gives the protein CASSANQGRGTEAFF.

The chain has TRBV9 and TRBJ1-2; 8 nucleotides align to TRBD1. The ends lost 3 bases at V and 7 bases at J; junction bases unmatched: 17. This CDR3 contains 17 residues. CDR1 is SGDLS, CDR2 YYNGEE, per germline. The CDR3 reads CASSARIRGQGGVGYTF. The DNA of the CDR3 is TGTGCCAGCAGCGCCAGAATACGTGGACAGGGCGGCGTTGGCTACACCTTC.

This chain joins TRBV10-1 and TRBJ2-3; 7 positions agree with TRBD2. From germline, CDR1 is WNHNN and CDR2 SYGVQD (reference sequence). The CDR3 sequence is 19 residues long. V lost 5 bases to trimming and J lost 3 bases; unmatched junction nucleotides: 20. CDR3 bases: TGCGCCAGCAGTCCCAGGATCGGTGGCGGGAGAGGGTTGACAGATACGCAGTATTTT. Protein sequence: CASSPRIGGGRGLTDTQYF.

This chain connects TRBV5-4 to TRBJ2-1; 10 nucleotides match TRBD2. Germline assignment: CDR1 SGHNT and CDR2 YYREEE (reference sequence). The ends lost 2 bases at V and 5 bases at J; junction bases unmatched: 4. The CDR3 is 15 residues long. CDR3 protein: CASSLSGRANNEQFF. For the CDR3, the DNA is TGTGCCAGCAGCTTAAGCGGGAGGGCCAACAATGAGCAGTTCTTC.

This clone was recorded once. V and J are TRBV11-2 and TRBJ1-1; D remains ambiguous. From germline, CDR1 is SGHAT and CDR2 FQNNGV. This CDR3 has 15 residues. V lost 5 bases and J lost 1, with 14 bases in between. CDR3 nucleotide sequence: TGTGCCAGCAGCCCGTGGCGGTTCGGGAACACTGAAGCTTTCTTT. It codes for CASSPWRFGNTEAFF.

The chain recombines TRBV6-5 with TRBJ2-3; the match to TRBD2 covers 9 bases. The trim removed 9 bases at V and 2 bases at J, leaving 9 bases unmatched. The CDR3 has 15 amino acids. Looked up from germline, CDR1 is MNHEY and CDR2 is SVGAGI. The CDR3: CASRRERGATDTQYF. In DNA form, the CDR3 reads TGTGCCAGTAGACGAGAGCGGGGGGCCACAGATACGCAGTATTTT.

The rearrangement links TRBV7-8 to TRBJ1-3, with D possibly matching TRBD1 (5 bases). Germline CDR1 is SGHVS and CDR2 is FQNEAQ. Trimming shortened V by 7 bases and J by 4 bases, and 14 bases separated the two germline ends. This CDR3 is 14 amino acids long. The CDR3 is CASTYSQGGNTIYF. The DNA for the CDR3 is TGTGCCAGCACCTATAGTCAGGGAGGAAACACCATATATTTT.

J is TRBJ1-1 and V is TRBV11-2, with no clear D. The germline V and J ends were trimmed by 2 bases and 3 bases, with 7 bases remaining between them. CDR1 is SGHAT and CDR2 is FQNNGV in the germline V gene. The CDR3 is made up of 13 amino acids. CDR3 in DNA: TGTGCCAGCAGCTTACGAGGGCACACTGAAGCTTTCTTT. Translation gives CASSLRGHTEAFF.